These T cell receptor beta chains were read from a single sample in a study of identical twins. A single record per CDR3 protein comes from TCRdb applying MiXCR to the 5' RACE reads. Of around 1.7 million distinct CDR3 sequences in the sample, around a third were seen once. The sequencing sample was made of cord blood. Every receptor here comes from a newborn girl in good health. CDR3s include the opening cysteine and the closing phenylalanine or tryptophan. A D gene is named only where the DNA matches it firmly. Clone size, where shown, is once, few, many, or a class for clones that have expanded.

CDR3: CASSLRASVTGELFF; DNA: TGTGCCAGCAGCTTGAGAGCCTCCGTCACCGGGGAGCTGTTTTTT; J: TRBJ2-2; V: TRBV11-1; length: 15; D: .; size: few
CDR3: CAISLDGFADTQYF; DNA: TGTGCCATCAGCTTAGATGGGTTTGCAGATACGCAGTATTTT; J: TRBJ2-3; V: TRBV7-9; length: 14; D: .; size: .
CDR3: CATSRDYLRAPDTQYF; DNA: TGTGCCACCAGCAGAGATTATTTGAGGGCCCCAGATACGCAGTATTTT; J: TRBJ2-3; V: TRBV15; length: 16; D: .; size: few
CDR3: CSAVNPGHTNYGYTF; DNA: TGCAGTGCTGTAAACCCGGGACACACTAACTATGGCTACACCTTC; J: TRBJ1-2; V: TRBV20-1; length: 15; D: .; size: .
CDR3: CSARDIPLAYSYEQYF; DNA: TGCAGTGCTAGAGATATACCACTAGCGTACTCCTACGAGCAGTACTTC; J: TRBJ2-7; V: TRBV20-1; length: 16; D: TRBD2; size: few
CDR3: CASSTGQGYNQPQHF; DNA: TGTGCCAGCAGCACGGGACAGGGATACAATCAGCCCCAGCATTTT; J: TRBJ1-5; V: TRBV5-5; length: 15; D: TRBD1; size: few
CDR3: CASTQVGPYEQYF; DNA: TGTGCCAGCACCCAAGTAGGTCCCTACGAGCAGTACTTC; J: TRBJ2-7; V: TRBV7-9; length: 13; D: .; size: few
CDR3: CSVLYTGAPQETQYF; DNA: TGCAGCGTTCTATATACAGGGGCGCCCCAAGAGACCCAGTACTTC; J: TRBJ2-5; V: TRBV29-1; length: 15; D: TRBD1; size: few
CDR3: CSARDPGGGYTGELFF; DNA: TGCAGTGCTAGAGATCCCGGGGGGGGTTACACCGGGGAGCTGTTTTTT; J: TRBJ2-2; V: TRBV20-1; length: 16; D: TRBD2; size: .
CDR3: CSAGLAGGHTQYF; DNA: TGCAGTGCTGGACTAGCGGGGGGCCATACGCAGTATTTT; J: TRBJ2-3; V: TRBV20-1; length: 13; D: TRBD2; size: once
CDR3: CSARDTAGGWNEQFF; DNA: TGCAGTGCTAGAGATACAGCGGGAGGGTGGAATGAGCAGTTCTTC; J: TRBJ2-1; V: TRBV20-1; length: 15; D: TRBD2; size: .
CDR3: CSALREYYGYTF; DNA: TGCAGTGCACTCAGGGAGTACTATGGCTACACCTTC; J: TRBJ1-2; V: TRBV20-1; length: 12; D: .; size: .
CDR3: CASRGPTIEAFF; DNA: TGTGCCAGCAGGGGCCCTACTATTGAAGCTTTCTTT; J: TRBJ1-1; V: TRBV12-3/TRBV12-4; length: 12; D: .; size: few
CDR3: CASSSLAGVFNEQFF; DNA: TGTGCCAGCAGCTCACTAGCGGGGGTTTTCAATGAGCAGTTCTTC; J: TRBJ2-1; V: TRBV7-6; length: 15; D: TRBD2; size: .
CDR3: CASSLGQRQPQHF; DNA: TGTGCCAGCAGTTTAGGTCAGCGACAGCCCCAGCATTTT; J: TRBJ1-5; V: TRBV27; length: 13; D: .; size: .
CDR3: CASSLVPETYEQYF; DNA: TGCGCCAGCAGCTTGGTTCCGGAAACCTACGAGCAGTACTTC; J: TRBJ2-7; V: TRBV5-1; length: 14; D: .; size: few
CDR3: CSATSGENYEQYF; DNA: TGCAGTGCGACCAGCGGGGAGAACTACGAGCAGTACTTC; J: TRBJ2-7; V: TRBV20-1; length: 13; D: TRBD2; size: many
CDR3: CATSDRRGDTQYF; DNA: TGTGCCACCAGTGATCGACGGGGGGATACGCAGTATTTT; J: TRBJ2-3; V: TRBV24-1; length: 13; D: .; size: .
CDR3: CASSFNGGINRPQHF; DNA: TGTGCCAGCAGTTTTAATGGGGGGATCAATCGGCCCCAGCATTTT; J: TRBJ1-5; V: TRBV27; length: 15; D: .; size: .
CDR3: CASSLSGKGEQYF; DNA: TGTGCCAGCAGTTTATCGGGGAAGGGCGAGCAGTACTTC; J: TRBJ2-7; V: TRBV12-3/TRBV12-4; length: 13; D: .; size: few
CDR3: CASSATEGGNTIYF; DNA: TGTGCCAGCAGTGCGACAGAAGGTGGAAACACCATATATTTT; J: TRBJ1-3; V: TRBV2; length: 14; D: .; size: .
CDR3: CASSKEVRRTIGYTF; DNA: TGTGCCAGCAGCAAAGAGGTCAGGAGAACTATTGGCTACACCTTC; J: TRBJ1-2; V: TRBV21-1; length: 15; D: .; size: .
CDR3: CASSLRSSYGYTF; DNA: TGTGCCAGCAGTTTACGGAGCAGCTATGGCTACACCTTC; J: TRBJ1-2; V: TRBV28; length: 13; D: .; size: .
CDR3: CAISAGGNNYGYTF; DNA: TGTGCCATCAGTGCGGGAGGAAACAACTATGGCTACACCTTC; J: TRBJ1-2; V: TRBV10-3; length: 14; D: .; size: .
CDR3: CASSLSPQIGEQYF; DNA: TGTGCCAGCAGTTTATCGCCCCAAATAGGCGAGCAGTACTTC; J: TRBJ2-7; V: TRBV27; length: 14; D: .; size: .
CDR3: CASSGPGLSNTEAFF; DNA: TGTGCCAGCAGTGGACCTGGACTGTCGAACACTGAAGCTTTCTTT; J: TRBJ1-1; V: TRBV28; length: 15; D: .; size: .
CDR3: CASSPLGQGQRETQYF; DNA: TGTGCCAGCAGTCCGCTTGGACAGGGGCAAAGGGAGACCCAGTACTTC; J: TRBJ2-5; V: TRBV28; length: 16; D: TRBD1; size: .
CDR3: CASSLAGIAYEQFF; DNA: TGTGCCAGCAGCTTAGCGGGAATTGCCTACGAGCAGTTCTTC; J: TRBJ2-1; V: TRBV7-8; length: 14; D: .; size: .
CDR3: CSAGTGGALPQHF; DNA: TGCAGTGCTGGGACAGGGGGGGCTCTGCCCCAGCATTTT; J: TRBJ1-5; V: TRBV20-1; length: 13; D: TRBD1; size: .
CDR3: CASSSSAWNTDTQYF; DNA: TGTGCCAGCAGCTCTAGCGCCTGGAACACAGATACGCAGTATTTT; J: TRBJ2-3; V: TRBV11-1; length: 15; D: .; size: .
CDR3: CASSSGTQLEGYGYTF; DNA: TGTGCCAGCAGCTCCGGGACCCAACTAGAGGGCTATGGCTACACCTTC; J: TRBJ1-2; V: TRBV9; length: 16; D: .; size: .
CDR3: CASRNIMNTEAFF; DNA: TGTGCCAGTAGAAACATTATGAACACTGAAGCTTTCTTT; J: TRBJ1-1; V: TRBV19; length: 13; D: .; size: .
CDR3: CASSQDREPDTQYF; DNA: TGTGCCAGTAGTCAGGACAGGGAACCAGATACGCAGTATTTT; J: TRBJ2-3; V: TRBV19; length: 14; D: TRBD1; size: .
CDR3: CASSDLTGGRNGKNIQYF; DNA: TGCGCCAGCAGCGATCTAACGGGAGGTAGAAATGGCAAAAACATTCAGTACTTC; J: TRBJ2-4; V: TRBV5-1; length: 18; D: TRBD2; size: .
CDR3: CASSFWGGPSTDTQYF; DNA: TGCGCCAGCAGCTTTTGGGGCGGGCCTAGCACAGATACGCAGTATTTT; J: TRBJ2-3; V: TRBV5-1; length: 16; D: .; size: .
CDR3: CSARDGGNGGSYNEQYF; DNA: TGCAGTGCTAGAGATGGGGGCAATGGCGGCTCCTACAATGAGCAGTACTTC; J: TRBJ2-7; V: TRBV20-1; length: 17; D: .; size: .
CDR3: CASSRGGEHNEQFF; DNA: TGTGCCAGCAGCAGGGGAGGGGAGCACAATGAGCAGTTCTTC; J: TRBJ2-1; V: TRBV3-1; length: 14; D: TRBD2; size: .
CDR3: CASRLGLANNEQFF; DNA: TGTGCCAGCAGGCTGGGACTGGCGAACAATGAGCAGTTCTTC; J: TRBJ2-1; V: TRBV6-5; length: 14; D: .; size: .
CDR3: CASSPLSGTHEQYF; DNA: TGTGCCAGCAGCCCTCTATCTGGCACCCACGAGCAGTACTTC; J: TRBJ2-7; V: TRBV11-2; length: 14; D: .; size: .
CDR3: CASSILSGSDEQFF; DNA: TGTGCCAGCAGCATCCTTAGCGGGAGCGATGAGCAGTTCTTC; J: TRBJ2-1; V: TRBV12-3/TRBV12-4; length: 14; D: TRBD2; size: few
CDR3: CASSLNPSPGSYEQYF; DNA: TGTGCCAGCAGTTTAAACCCATCCCCAGGCTCGTACGAGCAGTACTTC; J: TRBJ2-7; V: TRBV12-3/TRBV12-4; length: 16; D: .; size: many
CDR3: CASSSTSSSYNEQFF; DNA: TGCGCCAGCAGCTCTACCTCTAGCTCCTACAATGAGCAGTTCTTC; J: TRBJ2-1; V: TRBV5-1; length: 15; D: .; size: .